Below, 20 T cell receptor beta chains from the same sample are listed, as sequenced in a study of blood T cell repertoires in COVID-19. TCRdb keeps only in-frame clones here, not all; method: immunoSEQ multiplex PCR. This sample has about 260,000 clones, with approximately 90% found just once. The sample was PBMCs or T cells enriched from blood (not recorded which). Receptors were obtained from a woman aged 18-29 years who had recovered from COVID-19.

The chain uses TRBV2 and TRBJ1-1; no definite D call. Germline lookup yields CDR1 SNHLY and CDR2 FYNNEI. This CDR3 region has 11 residues. Trimming took off 7 bases at V and 0 bases at J, with 3 bases between the two ends. The CDR3 DNA reads TGTGCCAGCAACATGAACACTGAAGCTTTCTTT. This translates into CASNMNTEAFF.

The V call is TRBV15, the J call TRBJ2-7, with TRBD1 matching 7 bases. The CDR3 loop spans 17 amino acids. V lost 0 bases, J lost 3 bases, and 11 bases stayed unmatched. Germline lookup yields CDR1 LNHNV and CDR2 YYDKDF (reference sequence). CDR3 in amino acids: CATSRDTSSAGGYEQYF. The CDR3 DNA follows: TGTGCCACCAGCAGAGATACTTCCAGTGCAGGGGGCTACGAGCAGTACTTC.

J is TRBJ2-7 and V is TRBV11-1, with 7 bases matching TRBD1. Germline trimming cut 1 base from V and 2 bases from J; bases unmatched to any gene: 5. Germline CDR1 SGHAT, CDR2 FQDESV (reference sequence). The CDR3 spans 15 residues. The CDR3 is CASSLGVRGTYEQYF. The CDR3 nucleotides are TGTGCCAGCAGCTTAGGGGTCAGGGGGACCTACGAGCAGTACTTC.

The CDR3 DNA reads as TGCGCCAGCAGCCATGGGGACAGGGGGCAAACTGAAGCTTTCTTT. Protein product: CASSHGDRGQTEAFF. The V gene is TRBV4-1, the J gene TRBJ1-1, with 12 bases fitting TRBD1. V dropped 3 bases and J dropped 5; count of bases not matched to a gene: 4. The CDR3 covers 15 residues. CDR1 is MGHRA, CDR2 YSYEKL, per germline.

This clone was counted a few times. CDR3 in amino acids: CASSPQRTGYTQYF. For the CDR3, the DNA is TGTGCCAGCAGTCCCCAGAGGACGGGATATACGCAGTATTTT. The chain links TRBV27 to TRBJ2-3; perhaps TRBD2 as D (5 bases). CDR1 and CDR2 from the germline V gene are MNHEY and SMNVEV (reference sequence). Trimming stripped 5 bases from V and 7 bases from J, with 16 bases between. The CDR3 covers 14 residues.

The V call is TRBV9, the J call TRBJ2-5; 10 bases match TRBD2. CDR1 and CDR2 (germline): SGDLS, YYNGEE. The CDR3 has 18 residues. With V trimmed by 2 bases and J by 5 bases, 15 bases remained unmatched. The CDR3 DNA reads as TGTGCCAGCAGCGTGTCCAGCGGGGGGGCCGAGTGGACGGAGACCCAGTACTTC. Protein product: CASSVSSGGAEWTETQYF.

The chain recombines TRBV7-2 with TRBJ1-2; TRBD1 matches 9 bases. J gave up 4 bases and V 1 base, and 7 bases lay outside the gene matches. This CDR3 region has 16 residues. Per the germline V gene, CDR1 is SGHTA and CDR2 is FQGNSA. The CDR3 DNA reads as TGTGCCAGCAGCTTAGTGGGCGGGGGACAGGGCTATGGCTACACCTTC. Residues: CASSLVGGGQGYGYTF. Variable domain in full (rest from reference TRBV7-2 and TRBJ1-2): GAGVSQSPSNKVTEKGKDVELRCDPISGHTALYWYRQSLGQGLEFLIYFQGNSAPDKSGLPSDRFSAERTGGSVSTLTIQRTQQEDSAVYLCASSLVGGGQGYGYTFGSGTRLTVV.

The chain joins TRBV7-9 to TRBJ1-5, with D perhaps TRBD1 (6 bases). The CDR3 is made up of 14 amino acids. V lost 4 bases, J lost 3 bases, and 10 bases lay in between. The V gene's germline CDR1 is SEHNR and CDR2 FQNEAQ (reference sequence). CDR3: CASSSQGFNQPQHF. CDR3 DNA sequence: TGTGCCAGCAGCTCACAGGGTTTCAATCAGCCCCAGCATTTT. The full variable domain, in which reference TRBV7-9 and TRBJ1-5 provide the parts outside the CDR3, is DTGVSQNPRHKITKRGQNVTFRCDPISEHNRLYWYRQTLGQGPEFLTYFQNEAQLEKSRLLSDRFSAERPKGSFSTLEIQRTEQGDSAMYLCASSSQGFNQPQHFGDGTRLSIL.

The sample holds one count of this clone. V and J are TRBV3-1 (or the pseudogene TRBV3-2) and TRBJ1-2, with TRBD1 matching 7 bases. CDR3 length equals 14 residues. V was clipped by 0 bases and J by 5 bases; unmatched bases: 3. CDR1 is LGHDT and CDR2 is YNNKEL in the germline V gene (reference sequence). The CDR3 bases are TGTGCCAGCAGCCAAGATACACAGGGGTATGGCTACACCTTC. Amino acids: CASSQDTQGYGYTF.

The CDR3 is CASSLTGVDTQYF. CDR3 coding DNA: TGTGCCAGCAGTTTGACAGGGGTAGATACGCAGTATTTT. The chain couples TRBV27 to TRBJ2-3, with TRBD1 identical over 8 bases. Germline assignment: CDR1 MNHEY and CDR2 SMNVEV (reference sequence). The CDR3 contains 13 residues. Germline trimming cut 3 bases from V and 5 bases from J; bases unmatched to any gene: 1.

This chain links TRBV12-5 with TRBJ1-5; 7 nucleotides agree with TRBD1. The germline V gene encodes CDR1 LGHNT and CDR2 FRNRAP. J was trimmed by 0 bases and V by 5 bases; bases with no gene match: 10. The CDR3 consists of 17 residues. CDR3 amino acids: CASGLTIGTDSNQPQHF. The CDR3 DNA reads TGTGCTAGTGGTCTCACTATTGGGACAGATAGCAATCAGCCCCAGCATTTT.

The chain employs TRBV6-4 and TRBJ2-2; D is possibly TRBD1 (6 bases). Germline CDR1 MRHNA, CDR2 SNTAGT. The CDR3 is 14 residues long. The germline V and J ends were trimmed by 3 bases and 5 bases, with 10 bases remaining between them. CDR3: CASSEGTTTGELFF. Here the CDR3 DNA reads TGTGCCAGCAGTGAAGGGACAACTACCGGGGAGCTGTTTTTT.

The chain recombines TRBV6-6 with TRBJ1-1; 7 bases agree with TRBD1. The CDR3 covers 13 residues. The junction had 6 bases not matched to a gene; V was cut back by 10 bases and J by 1 base. Looked up from germline, CDR1 is MNHNY and CDR2 is SVGAGI (reference sequence). The CDR3 loop reads CATFDRENTEAFF. DNA for the CDR3: TGTGCCACCTTCGACAGGGAGAACACTGAAGCTTTCTTT.

The rearrangement joins TRBV15 to TRBJ1-5, with D maybe TRBD1 (5 bases). The CDR3 covers 14 residues. Germline lookup yields CDR1 LNHNV and CDR2 YYDKDF (reference sequence). The V gene lost 1 base and the J gene lost 15 bases, with 19 bases spanning the gap. The CDR3 sequence is CATSRALTTDHRHF. The DNA of the CDR3 is TGTGCCACCAGCAGAGCCCTCACGACAGACCACCGGCATTTT.

The chain combines TRBV6-1 with TRBJ1-2, with a possible D match to TRBD1 (6 bases). The CDR3 spans 13 residues. V lost 2 bases, J lost 5 bases, and 9 bases lay in between. Germline V lookup: CDR1 MNHNS, CDR2 SASEGT. The CDR3 protein is CASSEPTGYGYTF. CDR3 nucleotides: TGTGCCAGCAGTGAACCAACAGGGTATGGCTACACCTTC.

The chain is built from TRBV4-2 and TRBJ2-1, with 7 bases identical to TRBD2. With 4 bases clipped from V and 10 bases from J, the junction kept 7 bases outside the gene matches. Germline V lookup: CDR1 LGHNA, CDR2 YNFKEQ. The CDR3 consists of 13 residues. The CDR3 sequence: CASSPLTSVEQFF. DNA of the CDR3: TGTGCCAGCAGCCCCCTCACTAGCGTGGAGCAGTTCTTC.

The CDR3 spells CASSLWGPGSYNSPLHF. In DNA, the CDR3 is TGTGCCAGCAGCTTGTGGGGGCCCGGCTCCTATAATTCACCCCTCCACTTT. This rearrangement joins TRBV5-6 to TRBJ1-6; maybe TRBD1 (6 bases). There are 17 residues in the CDR3. In germline, CDR1 is SGHDT, CDR2 YYEEEE. V gave up 1 base and J gave up 0 bases, with 11 bases separating them.

The chain employs TRBV14 and TRBJ1-6, with unresolved D. Germline CDR1 SGHDN, CDR2 FVKESK. Deletions cut 4 bases from V and 4 bases from J, with 8 bases between. This CDR3 is built from 14 residues. CDR3 in amino acids: CASSPTIYNSPLHF. The DNA of the CDR3 is TGTGCCAGCAGCCCGACAATTTATAATTCACCCCTCCACTTT. The variable domain in full, completed from reference TRBV14 and TRBJ1-6, reads EAGVTQFPSHSVIEKGQTVTLRCDPISGHDNLYWYRRVMGKEIKFLLHFVKESKQDESGMPNNRFLAERTGGTYSTLKVQPAELEDSGVYFCASSPTIYNSPLHFGNGTRLTVT.

The CDR3 nucleotides read TGTGCCAGCAGCTTAACAGGGGGCCTCCTCTCTGGAAACACCATATATTTT. Its translation: CASSLTGGLLSGNTIYF. The chain couples TRBV5-6 to TRBJ1-3, with 9 bases fitting TRBD1. Per the germline V gene, CDR1 is SGHDT and CDR2 is YYEEEE. There are 17 residues in the CDR3. The J segment lost 0 bases and the V segment lost 2 bases, leaving 6 bases of the junction unmatched.

The V gene is TRBV6-1, the J gene TRBJ1-2; TRBD1 matches at 8 bases. The germline V gene has CDR1 MNHNS and CDR2 SASEGT. The CDR3 loop spans 18 amino acids. V lost 2 bases and J lost 7; bases outside the gene matches: 18. The CDR3 reads CASSESLAAGGGQGGYTF. CDR3 in DNA: TGTGCCAGCAGTGAATCTTTGGCGGCAGGGGGCGGGCAAGGTGGCTACACCTTC.